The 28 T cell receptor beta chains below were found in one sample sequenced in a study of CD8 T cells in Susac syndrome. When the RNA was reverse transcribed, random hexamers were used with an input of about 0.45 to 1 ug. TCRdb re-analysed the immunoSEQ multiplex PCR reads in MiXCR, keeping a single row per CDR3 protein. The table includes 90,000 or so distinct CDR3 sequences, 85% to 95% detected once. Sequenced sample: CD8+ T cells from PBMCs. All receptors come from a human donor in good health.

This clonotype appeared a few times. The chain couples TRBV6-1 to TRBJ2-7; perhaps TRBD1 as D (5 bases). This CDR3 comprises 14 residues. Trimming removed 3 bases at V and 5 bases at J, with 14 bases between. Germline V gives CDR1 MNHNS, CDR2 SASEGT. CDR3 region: CASSDAKAGNEQYF. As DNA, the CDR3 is TGTGCCAGCAGTGACGCAAAGGCAGGGAACGAGCAGTACTTC.

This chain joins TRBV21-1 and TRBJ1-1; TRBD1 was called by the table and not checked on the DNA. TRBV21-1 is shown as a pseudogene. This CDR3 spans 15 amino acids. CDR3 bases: TGTGCCAGCAGCATGGGGGGATCTATGAACACTGAAGCTTTCTTT. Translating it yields CASSMGGSMNTEAFF.

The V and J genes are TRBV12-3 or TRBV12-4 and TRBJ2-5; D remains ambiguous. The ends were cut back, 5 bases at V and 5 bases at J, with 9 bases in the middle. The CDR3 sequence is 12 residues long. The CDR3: CASSPGFETQYF. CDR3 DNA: TGTGCCAGCAGTCCCGGGTTCGAGACCCAGTACTTC.

CDR3 protein: CASSSGPTWAFF. CDR3 bases: TGTGCCAGTAGCAGTGGACCCACGTGGGCTTTCTTT. This chain links TRBV19 with TRBJ1-1; D is undetermined. The CDR3 consists of 12 residues. V lost 6 bases, J lost 11 bases, and 16 bases lay in between. CDR1 is LNHDA and CDR2 is SQIVND in the germline V gene (reference sequence).

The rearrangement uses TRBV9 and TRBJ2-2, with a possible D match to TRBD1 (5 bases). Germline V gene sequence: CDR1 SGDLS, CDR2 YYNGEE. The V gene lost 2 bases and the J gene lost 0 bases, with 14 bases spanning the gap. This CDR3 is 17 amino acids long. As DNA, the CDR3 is TGTGCCAGCAGCGTGTCCCCGGGCAGGGCGAACACCGGGGAGCTGTTTTTT. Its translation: CASSVSPGRANTGELFF.

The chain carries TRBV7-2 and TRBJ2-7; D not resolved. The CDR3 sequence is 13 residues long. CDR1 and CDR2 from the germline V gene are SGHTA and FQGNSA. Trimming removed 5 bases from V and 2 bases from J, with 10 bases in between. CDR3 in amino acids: CASSLNPTYEQYF. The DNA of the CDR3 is TGTGCCAGCAGCCTTAACCCCACCTACGAGCAGTACTTC.

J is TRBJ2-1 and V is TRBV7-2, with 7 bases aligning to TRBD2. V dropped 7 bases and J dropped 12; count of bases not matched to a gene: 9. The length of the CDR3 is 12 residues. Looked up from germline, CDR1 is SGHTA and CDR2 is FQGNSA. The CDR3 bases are TGTGCCAGCACACCTGGGGGGGATCTGCAGTTCTTC. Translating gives CASTPGGDLQFF.

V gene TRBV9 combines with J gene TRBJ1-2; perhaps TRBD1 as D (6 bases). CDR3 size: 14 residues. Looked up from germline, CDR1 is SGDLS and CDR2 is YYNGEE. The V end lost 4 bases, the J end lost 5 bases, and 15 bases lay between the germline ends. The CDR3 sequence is CASSPGDTHYGYTF. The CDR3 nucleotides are TGTGCCAGCAGCCCCGGGGACACCCATTATGGCTACACCTTC.

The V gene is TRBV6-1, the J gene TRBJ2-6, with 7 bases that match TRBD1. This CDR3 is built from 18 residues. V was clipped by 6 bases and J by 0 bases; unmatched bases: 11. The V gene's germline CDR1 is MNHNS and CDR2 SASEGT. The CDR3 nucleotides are TGTGCCAGCAGCCCTAGGGGGCCCTTTATCTCTGGGGCCAACGTCCTGACTTTC. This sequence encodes CASSPRGPFISGANVLTF.

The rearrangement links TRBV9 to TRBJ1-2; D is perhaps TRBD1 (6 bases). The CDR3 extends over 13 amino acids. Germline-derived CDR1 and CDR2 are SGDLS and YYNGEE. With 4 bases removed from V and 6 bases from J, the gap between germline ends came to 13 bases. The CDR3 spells CASSPRTVDGYTF. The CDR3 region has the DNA TGTGCCAGCAGCCCGCGGACAGTTGATGGCTACACCTTC.

The CDR3 bases are TGCGCCAGCAGCCATCTCGACAGGGCGAGCTCCTACGAGCAGTACTTC. It yields the protein CASSHLDRASSYEQYF. V is TRBV5-1 and J is TRBJ2-7, with TRBD1 identical over 7 bases. This CDR3 has 16 residues. V lost 4 bases to trimming and J lost 0 bases; unmatched junction nucleotides: 10. Germline CDR1 reads SGHRS; CDR2 reads YFSETQ.

CDR3 loop: CASSGTGALGETQYF. The CDR3 DNA is TGTGCCAGCAGCGGGACAGGGGCCCTCGGGGAGACCCAGTACTTC. The chain couples TRBV6-5 to TRBJ2-5, with 10 bases aligning to TRBD1. V lost 6 bases, J lost 5 bases, and 9 bases stayed unmatched. The CDR3 totals 15 residues. Germline loops: CDR1 MNHEY, CDR2 SVGAGI.

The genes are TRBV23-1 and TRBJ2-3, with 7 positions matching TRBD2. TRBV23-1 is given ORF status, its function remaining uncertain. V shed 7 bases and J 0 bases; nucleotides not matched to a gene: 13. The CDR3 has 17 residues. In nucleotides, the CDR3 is TGCGCCAGCATAAAGGCTAGCGGAAACTCTAGCACAGATACGCAGTATTTT. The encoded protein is CASIKASGNSSTDTQYF.

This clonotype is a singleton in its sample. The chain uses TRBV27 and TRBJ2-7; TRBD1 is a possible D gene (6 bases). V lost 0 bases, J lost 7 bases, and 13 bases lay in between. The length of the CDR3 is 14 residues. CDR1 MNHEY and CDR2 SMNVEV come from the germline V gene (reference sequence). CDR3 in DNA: TGTGCCAGCAGTTTATCGGGGGCGATAAGAGAGCAGTACTTC. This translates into CASSLSGAIREQYF.

The CDR3 DNA sequence: TGTGCCACCAGCAGAGATAAAAATGCCTATGGCTACACCTTC. It specifies CATSRDKNAYGYTF. The rearrangement uses TRBV15 and TRBJ1-2; D not resolved. The CDR3 contains 14 residues. V lost 0 bases and J lost 4, with 9 bases in between. The germline CDR1 and CDR2 sequences are LNHNV and YYDKDF (reference sequence).

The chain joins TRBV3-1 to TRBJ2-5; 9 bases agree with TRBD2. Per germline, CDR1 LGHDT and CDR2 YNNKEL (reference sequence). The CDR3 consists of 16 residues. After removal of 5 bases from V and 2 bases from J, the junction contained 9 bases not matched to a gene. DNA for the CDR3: TGTGCCAGCAGCGGCTACCTAGCGGGGAAACAAGAGACCCAGTACTTC. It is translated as CASSGYLAGKQETQYF.

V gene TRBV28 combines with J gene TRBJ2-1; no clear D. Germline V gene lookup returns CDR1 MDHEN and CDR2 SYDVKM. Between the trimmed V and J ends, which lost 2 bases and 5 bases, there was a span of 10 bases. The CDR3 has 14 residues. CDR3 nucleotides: TGTGCCAGCAGTTTACTACCCCCACACAATGAGCAGTTCTTC. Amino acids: CASSLLPPHNEQFF.

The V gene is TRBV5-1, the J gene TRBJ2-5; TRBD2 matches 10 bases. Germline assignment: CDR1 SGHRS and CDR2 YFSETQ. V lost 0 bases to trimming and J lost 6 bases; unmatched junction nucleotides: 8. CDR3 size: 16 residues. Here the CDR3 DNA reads TGCGCCAGCAGCTTGGGAGCGGGGGGGCCGGAGAAGACCCAGTACTTC. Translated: CASSLGAGGPEKTQYF. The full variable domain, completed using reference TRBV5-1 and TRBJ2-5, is KAGVTQTPRYLIKTRGQQVTLSCSPISGHRSVSWYQQTPGQGLQFLFEYFSETQRNKGNFPGRFSGRQFSNSRSEMNVSTLELGDSALYLCASSLGAGGPEKTQYFGPGTRLLVL.

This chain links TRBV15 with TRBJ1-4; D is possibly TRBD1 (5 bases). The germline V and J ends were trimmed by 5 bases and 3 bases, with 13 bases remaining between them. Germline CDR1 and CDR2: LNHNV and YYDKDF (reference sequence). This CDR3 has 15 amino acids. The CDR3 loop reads CATSGGRGANEKLFF. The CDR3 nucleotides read TGTGCCACCAGCGGAGGAAGGGGTGCTAATGAAAAACTGTTTTTT. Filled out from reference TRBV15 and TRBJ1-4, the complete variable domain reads DAMVIQNPRYQVTQFGKPVTLSCSQTLNHNVMYWYQQKSSQAPKLLFHYYDKDFNNEADTPDNFQSRRPNTSFCFLDIRSPGLGDTAMYLCATSGGRGANEKLFFGSGTQLSVL.

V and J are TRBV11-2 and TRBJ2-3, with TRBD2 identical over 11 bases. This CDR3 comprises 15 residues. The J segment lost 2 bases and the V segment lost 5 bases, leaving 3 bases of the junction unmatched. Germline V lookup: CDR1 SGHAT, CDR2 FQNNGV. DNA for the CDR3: TGTGCCAGCAGCGCGACTAGCGGGGACACAGATACGCAGTATTTT. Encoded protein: CASSATSGDTDTQYF. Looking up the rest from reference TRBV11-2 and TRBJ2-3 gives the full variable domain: EAGVAQSPRYKIIEKRQSVAFWCNPISGHATLYWYQQILGQGPKLLIQFQNNGVVDDSQLPKDRFSAERLKGVDSTLKIQPAKLEDSAVYLCASSATSGDTDTQYFGPGTRLTVL.

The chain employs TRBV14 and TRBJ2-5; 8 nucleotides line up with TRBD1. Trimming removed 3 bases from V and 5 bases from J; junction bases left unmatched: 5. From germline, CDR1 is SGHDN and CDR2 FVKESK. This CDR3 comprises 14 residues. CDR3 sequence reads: CASSQRQGAETQYF. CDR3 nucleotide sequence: TGTGCCAGCAGCCAGAGGCAGGGGGCTGAGACCCAGTACTTC.

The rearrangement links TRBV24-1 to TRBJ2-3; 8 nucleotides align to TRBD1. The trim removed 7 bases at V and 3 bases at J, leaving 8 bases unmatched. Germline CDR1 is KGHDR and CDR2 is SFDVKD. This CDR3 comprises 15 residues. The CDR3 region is CATSGTGGGTDTQYF. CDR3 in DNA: TGTGCCACCAGCGGGACAGGTGGGGGGACAGATACGCAGTATTTT.

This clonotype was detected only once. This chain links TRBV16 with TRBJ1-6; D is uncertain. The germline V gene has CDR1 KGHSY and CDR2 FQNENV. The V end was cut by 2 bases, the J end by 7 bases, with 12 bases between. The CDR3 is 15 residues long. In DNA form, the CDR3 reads TGTGCCAGCAGCCAAGTCTTTAGTGGAAATTCACCCCTCCACTTT. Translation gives CASSQVFSGNSPLHF.

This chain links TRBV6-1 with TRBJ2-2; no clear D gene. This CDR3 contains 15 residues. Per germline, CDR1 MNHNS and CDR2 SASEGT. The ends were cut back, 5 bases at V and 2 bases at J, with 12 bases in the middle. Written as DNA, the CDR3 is TGTGCCAGCAGTCCCCGGGTCACAAACACCGGGGAGCTGTTTTTT. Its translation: CASSPRVTNTGELFF.

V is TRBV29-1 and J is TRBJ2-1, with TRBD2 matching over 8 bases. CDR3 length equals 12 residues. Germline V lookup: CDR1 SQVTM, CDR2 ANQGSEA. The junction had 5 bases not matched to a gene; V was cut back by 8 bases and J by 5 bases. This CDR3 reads CSSGGYNNEQFF. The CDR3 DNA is TGCAGCAGCGGGGGCTATAACAATGAGCAGTTCTTC.

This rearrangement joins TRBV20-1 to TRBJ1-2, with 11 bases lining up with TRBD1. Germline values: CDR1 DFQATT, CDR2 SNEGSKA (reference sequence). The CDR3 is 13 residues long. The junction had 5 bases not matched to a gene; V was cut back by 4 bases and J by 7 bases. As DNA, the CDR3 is TGCAGTGCTAATCAGGACAGGGGGCTTGGCTACACCTTC. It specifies CSANQDRGLGYTF.

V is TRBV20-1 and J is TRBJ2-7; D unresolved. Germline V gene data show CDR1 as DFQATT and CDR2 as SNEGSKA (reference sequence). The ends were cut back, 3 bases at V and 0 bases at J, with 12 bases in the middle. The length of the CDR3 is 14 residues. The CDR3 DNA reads TGCAGTGCTAGTGGTGACTCGCACTCCTACGAGCAGTACTTC. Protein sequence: CSASGDSHSYEQYF.

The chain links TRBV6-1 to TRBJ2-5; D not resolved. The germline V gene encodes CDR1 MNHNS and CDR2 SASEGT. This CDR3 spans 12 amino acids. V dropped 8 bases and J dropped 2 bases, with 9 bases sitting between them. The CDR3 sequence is CASRVGQETQYF. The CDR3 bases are TGTGCCAGCCGGGTGGGGCAAGAGACCCAGTACTTC.